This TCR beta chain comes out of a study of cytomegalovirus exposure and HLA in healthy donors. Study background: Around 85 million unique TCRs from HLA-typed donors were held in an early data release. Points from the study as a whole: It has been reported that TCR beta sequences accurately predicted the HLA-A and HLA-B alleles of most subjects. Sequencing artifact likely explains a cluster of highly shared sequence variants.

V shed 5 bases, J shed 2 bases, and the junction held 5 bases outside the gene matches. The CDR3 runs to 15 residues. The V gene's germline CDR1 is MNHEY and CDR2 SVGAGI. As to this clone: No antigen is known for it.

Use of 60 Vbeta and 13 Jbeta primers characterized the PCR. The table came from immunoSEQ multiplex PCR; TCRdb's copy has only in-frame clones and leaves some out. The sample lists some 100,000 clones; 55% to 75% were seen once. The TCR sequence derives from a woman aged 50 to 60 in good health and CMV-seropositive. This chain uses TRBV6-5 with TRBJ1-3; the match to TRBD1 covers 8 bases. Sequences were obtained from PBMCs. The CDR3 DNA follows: TGTGCCAGCAGTCAGACAGGGGCAGCTGGAAACACCATATATTTT. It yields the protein CASSQTGAAGNTIYF.